This T cell receptor (beta chain) appears in the sequencing data of a study of OX40 agonist ivuxolimab in advanced cancers. Whole-study results and caveats: Compared with CD4+, CD8+ T cells on average had more expanded clones.

The V gene's germline CDR1 is SGHTA and CDR2 FQGTGA. The CDR3 has 14 residues. Trimming pared 4 bases from V and 1 base from J, leaving 8 bases between. Some clones are missing from TCRdb's copy, which holds only in-frame ones; the method was immunoSEQ multiplex PCR. The table lists about 70,000 clones, around 80% of them singletons. A note on this clone: The target antigen is unknown.

Autoimmune disease history or systemic immunosuppression led to patients being barred. This chain uses TRBV7-3 with TRBJ1-3; D gene uncertain. This TCR was recovered from an adult with an advanced solid tumor such as melanoma, head and neck, liver or kidney cancer. The sequenced sample was CD4+ or CD8+ T cells sorted from blood, obtained in a trial of the OX40 agonist ivuxolimab. Here the CDR3 reads CASSSGGSGNTIYF. The CDR3 DNA reads as TGTGCCAGCAGCTCTGGAGGATCTGGAAACACCATATATTTT.